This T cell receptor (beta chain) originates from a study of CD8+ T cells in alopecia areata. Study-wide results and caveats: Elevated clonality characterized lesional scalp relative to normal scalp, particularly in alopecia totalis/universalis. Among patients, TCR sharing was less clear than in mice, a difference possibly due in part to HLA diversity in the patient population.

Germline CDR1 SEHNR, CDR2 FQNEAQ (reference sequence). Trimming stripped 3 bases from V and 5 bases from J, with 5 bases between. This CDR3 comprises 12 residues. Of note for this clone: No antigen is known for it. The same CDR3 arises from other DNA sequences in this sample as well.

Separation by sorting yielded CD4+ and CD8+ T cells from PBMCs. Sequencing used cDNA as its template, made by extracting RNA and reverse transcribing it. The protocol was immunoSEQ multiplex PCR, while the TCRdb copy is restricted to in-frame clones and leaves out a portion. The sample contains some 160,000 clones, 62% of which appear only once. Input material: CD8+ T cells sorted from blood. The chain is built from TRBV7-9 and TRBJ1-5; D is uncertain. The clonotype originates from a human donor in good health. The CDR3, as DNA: TGTGCCAGCAGCTTGGGTTATCAGCCCCAGCATTTT. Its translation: CASSLGYQPQHF.